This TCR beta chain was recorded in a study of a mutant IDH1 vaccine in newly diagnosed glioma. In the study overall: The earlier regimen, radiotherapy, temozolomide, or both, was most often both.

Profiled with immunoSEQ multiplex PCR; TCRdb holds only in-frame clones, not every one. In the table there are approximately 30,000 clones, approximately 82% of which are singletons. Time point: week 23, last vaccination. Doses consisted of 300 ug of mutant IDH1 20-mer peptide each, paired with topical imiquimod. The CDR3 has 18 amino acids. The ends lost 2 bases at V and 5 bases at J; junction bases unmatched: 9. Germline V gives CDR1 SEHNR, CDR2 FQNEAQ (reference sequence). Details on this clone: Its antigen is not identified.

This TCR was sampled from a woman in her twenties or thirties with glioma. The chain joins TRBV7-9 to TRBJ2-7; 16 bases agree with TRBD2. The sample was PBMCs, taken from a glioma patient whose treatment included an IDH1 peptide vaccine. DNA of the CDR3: TGTGCCAGCAGCTTAACCGGGACTAGCGGGGGGGACGGCCACGAGCAGTACTTC. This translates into CASSLTGTSGGDGHEQYF.